A single T cell receptor beta chain is shown here with its context. The data belong to a study of blood T cell repertoires in COVID-19. The CDR3 contains 20 residues. V shed 5 bases and J 5 bases; nucleotides not matched to a gene: 19. Looked up from germline, CDR1 is MNHNY and CDR2 is SVGAGI (reference sequence). Original processing methods: The assay estimated nucleated cells by amplifying reference gene primers. The protocol was immunoSEQ multiplex PCR, while the TCRdb copy is restricted to in-frame clones and leaves out a portion. V and J calls and clone size are given by that table; D and trimming were obtained from the DNA. The table records approximately 210,000 clones, roughly four fifths of them present only once.

The V call is TRBV6-6, the J call TRBJ2-1; 12 bases align to TRBD2. This TCR derives from a woman aged 40 to 50 with acute or convalescent COVID-19. Sequencing was performed on peripheral blood. CDR3 nucleotides: TGTGCCAGCAGTCCCAAAGTCCCGGGACTAGCGGGCGTTCCCAACAATGAGCAGTTCTTC. It codes for CASSPKVPGLAGVPNNEQFF.